The 17 T cell receptor beta chains presented below share a single source sample, sequenced in a study of blood T cell repertoires in COVID-19. The table came from immunoSEQ multiplex PCR; TCRdb's copy has only in-frame clones and leaves some out. Seen here are about 250,000 clones, about 90% observed once, and the top ten hold around 6%. Sample: PBMCs or T cells enriched from blood (not recorded which). All receptors come from a woman in her twenties or thirties with acute COVID-19.

This chain's CDR3 is CASDRGAYNEQFF. CDR3 nucleotide sequence: TGTGCCTCCGACAGGGGGGCTTACAATGAGCAGTTCTTC. The chain links TRBV30 to TRBJ2-1; 9 nucleotides agree with TRBD1. The J segment lost 4 bases and the V segment lost 7 bases, leaving 5 bases of the junction unmatched. Germline CDR1 reads GTSNPN; CDR2 reads SVGIG (reference sequence). This CDR3 is built from 13 residues.

The J gene is TRBJ1-1, the V gene TRBV28; unclear D gene. There are 11 residues in the CDR3. The germline CDR1 and CDR2 sequences are MDHEN and SYDVKM. V was trimmed by 7 bases and J by 1 base, leaving 4 bases between them. For the CDR3, the DNA is TGTGCCAGCACGGGGAACACTGAAGCTTTCTTT. Amino acid sequence: CASTGNTEAFF.

This sequence joins TRBV29-1 and TRBJ1-2; 8 bases agree with TRBD1. The CDR3 sequence is 12 residues long. The V gene's germline CDR1 is SQVTM and CDR2 ANQGSEA. The DNA for the CDR3 is TGCACCACATGGGCAGGGGGCTCTGGCTACACCTTC. It codes for CTTWAGGSGYTF.

The V call is TRBV5-4, the J call TRBJ2-2, with 10 nucleotides matching TRBD1. The CDR3 contains 16 residues. Looked up from germline, CDR1 is SGHNT and CDR2 is YYREEE (reference sequence). The ends lost 1 base at V and 7 bases at J; junction bases unmatched: 7. In DNA form, the CDR3 reads TGTGCCAGCAGCTTGAATCCGGACAGGGGGGTCGGGGAGCTGTTTTTT. Encoded protein: CASSLNPDRGVGELFF.

The rearrangement joins TRBV9 to TRBJ1-3; possible D gene TRBD1, 5 bases. This CDR3 region has 16 residues. The germline V gene has CDR1 SGDLS and CDR2 YYNGEE. Trimming shortened V by 1 base and J by 3 bases, and 14 bases separated the two germline ends. The CDR3: CASSVSLWRGGNTIYF. CDR3 DNA: TGTGCCAGCAGCGTATCTCTCTGGAGGGGTGGAAACACCATATATTTT.

Written as DNA, the CDR3 is TGTGCCAGCACTACCTTGGGGGGTGAGCAGTTCTTC. It encodes CASTTLGGEQFF. The chain links TRBV2 to TRBJ2-1; possible D gene TRBD2, 6 bases. V was clipped by 7 bases and J by 9 bases, with 13 bases between them. Germline CDR1 is SNHLY and CDR2 is FYNNEI. The CDR3 has 12 amino acids. Full variable domain (outside the CDR3, taken from reference TRBV2 and TRBJ2-1): EPEVTQTPSHQVTQMGQEVILRCVPISNHLYFYWYRQILGQKVEFLVSFYNNEISEKSEIFDDQFSVERPDGSNFTLKIRSTKLEDSAMYFCASTTLGGEQFFGPGTRLTVL.

V and J are TRBV10-3 and TRBJ1-1; D gene unclear. This CDR3 is built from 12 residues. In germline, CDR1 is ENHRY, CDR2 SYGVKD. The V end lost 11 bases, the J end lost 1 base, and 11 bases lay between the germline ends. The CDR3 nucleotides read TGTGCCGTCGGACTGCCGAACACTGAAGCTTTCTTT. Translating it yields CAVGLPNTEAFF.

The count of this clone is one. The chain employs TRBV7-3 and TRBJ2-2, with no clear D. Germline V gene sequence: CDR1 SGHTA, CDR2 FQGTGA. Trimming pared 5 bases from V and 4 bases from J, leaving 11 bases between. There are 14 residues in the CDR3. CDR3 coding DNA: TGTGCCAGCAGCCCTCGTCCCGGCACCGGGGAGCTGTTTTTT. It specifies CASSPRPGTGELFF.

The chain has TRBV7-2 and TRBJ1-3; no clear D gene. The V end lost 2 bases, the J end lost 1 base, and 9 bases lay between the germline ends. Germline assignment: CDR1 SGHTA and CDR2 FQGNSA. This CDR3 has 15 residues. The CDR3 DNA reads TGTGCCAGCAGCTTATTCGGAGGGTCTGGAAACACCATATATTTT. Its translation: CASSLFGGSGNTIYF.

The rearrangement links TRBV5-1 to TRBJ1-1; D is uncertain. Per the germline V gene, CDR1 is SGHRS and CDR2 is YFSETQ. Trimming cost V 2 bases and J 4 bases, with 9 bases left between them. This CDR3 spans 13 amino acids. For the CDR3, the DNA is TGCGCCAGCAGCTTCGGCGGGATCACTGAAGCTTTCTTT. It specifies CASSFGGITEAFF.

The CDR3 nucleotides read TGTGCCAGCAGCTTGGATCGACGGACAGGGGGGGACAATGAGCAGTTCTTC. As protein: CASSLDRRTGGDNEQFF. The gene calls are TRBV5-6 and TRBJ2-1, with 10 bases lining up with TRBD1. J lost 5 bases, V lost 0 bases, and 8 bases had no gene match. The CDR3 has 17 residues. Germline V gene data show CDR1 as SGHDT and CDR2 as YYEEEE.

Here the CDR3 DNA reads TGCAGTGCTAGTACACTTACTATGAACACTGAAGCTTTCTTT. As protein: CSASTLTMNTEAFF. This chain uses TRBV20-1 with TRBJ1-1; no firm D call. This CDR3 is built from 14 residues. Germline V CDR1 and CDR2: DFQATT, SNEGSKA (reference sequence). Between the trimmed V and J ends, which lost 3 bases and 0 bases, there was a span of 11 bases.

The chain employs TRBV25-1 and TRBJ1-6; D is unclear. V lost 4 bases to trimming and J lost 0 bases, with 4 bases between them. This CDR3 has 14 residues. Germline V CDR1 and CDR2: MGHDK, SYGVNS. The CDR3 is CASSASSYNSPLHF. CDR3 coding DNA: TGTGCCAGCAGTGCGAGCTCCTATAATTCACCCCTCCACTTT.

The V and J genes are TRBV5-1 and TRBJ1-6, with TRBD1 matching 7 bases. J lost 5 bases, V lost 2 bases, and 4 bases had no gene match. CDR1 and CDR2 (germline): SGHRS, YFSETQ. The CDR3 has 15 residues. The CDR3: CASSLTGQNNSPLHF. CDR3 coding DNA: TGCGCCAGCAGCTTAACGGGACAGAATAATTCACCCCTCCACTTT. Supplemented by reference TRBV5-1 and TRBJ1-6, the full variable domain reads KAGVTQTPRYLIKTRGQQVTLSCSPISGHRSVSWYQQTPGQGLQFLFEYFSETQRNKGNFPGRFSGRQFSNSRSEMNVSTLELGDSALYLCASSLTGQNNSPLHFGNGTRLTVT.

This clone was seen a single time. The chain employs TRBV7-9 and TRBJ2-1; tentatively, D is TRBD2 (6 bases). The CDR3 runs 18 residues. Germline CDR1 reads SEHNR; CDR2 reads FQNEAQ (reference sequence). V lost 2 bases to trimming and J lost 5 bases, with 22 bases between them. The CDR3 sequence: CASSLQSSYGGPNNEQFF. The CDR3 DNA is TGTGCCAGCAGCTTACAATCATCTTATGGAGGGCCAAACAATGAGCAGTTCTTC.

CDR3 protein: CASSSGLAGGWETQYF. As DNA, the CDR3 is TGTGCCAGCAGCTCCGGACTAGCGGGAGGTTGGGAGACCCAGTACTTC. The V and J genes are TRBV7-2 and TRBJ2-5; 14 bases agree with TRBD2. V shed 4 bases and J 5 bases; nucleotides not matched to a gene: 6. This CDR3 spans 16 amino acids. Germline CDR1 and CDR2: SGHTA and FQGNSA.

The rearrangement links TRBV7-9 to TRBJ1-6; D gene unclear. Germline V gene lookup returns CDR1 SEHNR and CDR2 FQNEAQ (reference sequence). V lost 1 base to trimming and J lost 0 bases, with 13 bases between them. The CDR3 runs 18 residues. CDR3 sequence (DNA): TGTGCCAGCAGCTTAGAATCGGGGTTGAGCTCCTATAATTCACCCCTCCACTTT. This gives the protein CASSLESGLSSYNSPLHF.